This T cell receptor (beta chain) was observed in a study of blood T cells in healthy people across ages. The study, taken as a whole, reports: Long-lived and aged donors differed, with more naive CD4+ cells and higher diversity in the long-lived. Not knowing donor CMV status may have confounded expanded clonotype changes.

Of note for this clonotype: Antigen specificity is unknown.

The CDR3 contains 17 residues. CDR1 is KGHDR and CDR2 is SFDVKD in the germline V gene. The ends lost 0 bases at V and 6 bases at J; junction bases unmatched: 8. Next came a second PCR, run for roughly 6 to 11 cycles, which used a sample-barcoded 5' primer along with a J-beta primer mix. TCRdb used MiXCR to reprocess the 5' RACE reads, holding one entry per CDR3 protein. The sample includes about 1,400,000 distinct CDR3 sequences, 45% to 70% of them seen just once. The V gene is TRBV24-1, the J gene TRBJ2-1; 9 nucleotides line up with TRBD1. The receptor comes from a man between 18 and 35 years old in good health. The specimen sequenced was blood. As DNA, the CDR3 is TGTGCCACCAGTGATTTGAATAGGGGGACAGGGCGCAATGAGCAGTTCTTC. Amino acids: CATSDLNRGTGRNEQFF.